Each of the 20 T cell receptor beta chains below was sequenced from the same sample in a study of blood T cell repertoires in COVID-19. Profiled with immunoSEQ multiplex PCR; TCRdb holds only in-frame clones, not every one. The sample records 250,000 to 350,000 clones, approximately 89% being singletons. Sequencing was done on a sample of peripheral blood. All receptors come from a woman in her forties or fifties who had recovered from COVID-19.

The chain recombines TRBV7-2 with TRBJ2-3, with TRBD2 identical over 10 bases. V trimming: 3 bases; J trimming: 4 bases; junction bases outside the gene matches: 7. CDR3 length: 16 residues. Germline V gene lookup returns CDR1 SGHTA and CDR2 FQGNSA. This CDR3 is CASSFGLAGVSDTQYF. The CDR3 DNA reads as TGTGCCAGCAGCTTTGGGCTAGCGGGAGTTTCAGATACGCAGTATTTT.

The V and J genes are TRBV7-2 and TRBJ2-7, with 9 bases aligning to TRBD2. V lost 1 base, J lost 0 bases, and 1 base stayed unmatched. This CDR3 contains 15 residues. CDR1 and CDR2 from the germline V gene are SGHTA and FQGNSA. The DNA of the CDR3 is TGTGCCAGCAGCTTAGGTAGCGGGAGCTCCTACGAGCAGTACTTC. Its translation is CASSLGSGSSYEQYF.

This clone was seen only a few times. The chain has TRBV30 and TRBJ2-1; the D gene is possibly TRBD1 (5 bases). CDR3 length: 11 residues. Germline V gives CDR1 GTSNPN, CDR2 SVGIG (reference sequence). V lost 4 bases and J 9 bases, leaving 10 bases between the germline ends. The CDR3 region is CAWTGKSEQFF. Written as DNA, the CDR3 is TGTGCCTGGACAGGGAAGAGTGAGCAGTTCTTC.

This clone was detected only once. V usage is TRBV19 and J usage is TRBJ2-1; D remains unclear. V dropped 5 bases and J dropped 0 bases, with 11 bases sitting between them. The length of the CDR3 is 15 residues. Germline assignment: CDR1 LNHDA and CDR2 SQIVND (reference sequence). The CDR3: CASSPAPSSYNEQFF. The CDR3 coding sequence is TGTGCCAGTAGTCCAGCGCCGAGCTCCTACAATGAGCAGTTCTTC.

This chain uses TRBV7-9 with TRBJ1-4; perhaps TRBD1 as D (5 bases). Germline V gene lookup returns CDR1 SEHNR and CDR2 FQNEAQ (reference sequence). V gave up 5 bases and J gave up 4 bases, with 23 bases separating them. The CDR3 contains 18 residues. The CDR3 is CASSKGHDYLSGNEKLFF. CDR3 sequence (DNA): TGTGCCAGCAGCAAAGGACACGACTACCTTTCGGGTAATGAAAAACTGTTTTTT.

This clone is a singleton in its sample. This chain connects TRBV15 to TRBJ1-3; D possibly corresponds to TRBD1 (5 bases). CDR1 is LNHNV and CDR2 is YYDKDF in the germline V gene (reference sequence). This CDR3 contains 16 residues. Trimming took 0 bases from V and 8 from J, leaving 17 bases between them. The DNA of the CDR3 is TGTGCCACCAGCAGAGATCTCACAGGCCCGGGGGACACCATATATTTT. Its protein product is CATSRDLTGPGDTIYF. Full variable domain (remainder filled in from reference TRBV15 and TRBJ1-3): DAMVIQNPRYQVTQFGKPVTLSCSQTLNHNVMYWYQQKSSQAPKLLFHYYDKDFNNEADTPDNFQSRRPNTSFCFLDIRSPGLGDTAMYLCATSRDLTGPGDTIYFGEGSWLTVV.

The rearrangement joins TRBV5-1 to TRBJ2-2; possibly TRBD1 for D (5 bases). This CDR3 comprises 15 residues. The germline gives CDR1 SGHRS, CDR2 YFSETQ. Trimming pared 3 bases from V and 5 bases from J, leaving 14 bases between. The CDR3: CASSSDGAFTGELFF. The CDR3 DNA reads as TGCGCCAGCAGCTCGGATGGGGCCTTTACCGGGGAGCTGTTTTTT.

The chain employs TRBV6-5 and TRBJ2-5; D remains ambiguous. Trimming removed 5 bases at V and 3 bases at J, with 10 bases between. The CDR3 length is 13 residues. Germline values: CDR1 MNHEY, CDR2 SVGAGI. Here the CDR3 DNA reads TGTGCCAGCAGTAATAACAGAAAAGAGACCCAGTACTTC. This gives the protein CASSNNRKETQYF.

The J gene is TRBJ2-1, the V gene TRBV19, with 10 nucleotides matching TRBD2. The junction had 8 bases not matched to a gene; V was cut back by 4 bases and J by 5 bases. Germline V gives CDR1 LNHDA, CDR2 SQIVND (reference sequence). The CDR3 loop spans 16 amino acids. CDR3 coding DNA: TGTGCCAGTAGTAGCCGAAGCGGGAGGGTCGACAATGAGCAGTTCTTC. Protein sequence: CASSSRSGRVDNEQFF.

The chain links TRBV7-2 to TRBJ1-1; D might be TRBD1 (5 bases). CDR1 is SGHTA and CDR2 is FQGNSA in the germline V gene. CDR3 length equals 14 residues. Trimming stripped 4 bases from V and 1 base from J, with 10 bases between. The CDR3 region has the DNA TGTGCCAGCAGCTGGGGACTGAAGAACACTGAAGCTTTCTTT. This encodes CASSWGLKNTEAFF.

The chain recombines TRBV7-5 with TRBJ1-2; TRBD1 is the table's D call and was not checked against the DNA. TRBV7-5 is flagged as a pseudogene. The CDR3 contains 13 residues. DNA for the CDR3: TGTGCCAGAAGCCGTCCAAGGGGTGGAGGCTACACCTTC. Its protein product is CARSRPRGGGYTF.

The chain is built from TRBV5-4 and TRBJ1-2; D not certain. The CDR3 covers 12 residues. Trimming took 5 bases from V and 3 from J, leaving 8 bases between them. Per the germline V gene, CDR1 is SGHNT and CDR2 is YYREEE (reference sequence). The CDR3 DNA follows: TGTGCCAGCAGTACAGAAGACTATGGCTACACCTTC. Protein: CASSTEDYGYTF.

CDR3 amino acids: CAISRDLSYNEQFF. DNA for the CDR3: TGTGCCATCAGCCGGGATTTGTCCTACAATGAGCAGTTCTTC. This chain uses TRBV10-3 with TRBJ2-1, with D possibly TRBD2 on 5 matching bases. The CDR3 sequence is 14 residues long. Per the germline V gene, CDR1 is ENHRY and CDR2 is SYGVKD. V lost 6 bases and J lost 1, with 10 bases in between.

The genes are TRBV28 and TRBJ1-5, with D unclear. This CDR3 has 12 residues. V was trimmed by 10 bases and J by 3 bases, leaving 10 bases between them. Germline V gene sequence: CDR1 MDHEN, CDR2 SYDVKM. CDR3 DNA sequence: TGTGCCATAAGCGGTCTCAATCAGCCCCAGCATTTT. Protein sequence: CAISGLNQPQHF. The full variable domain, rest sourced from reference TRBV28 and TRBJ1-5, is DVKVTQSSRYLVKRTGEKVFLECVQDMDHENMFWYRQDPGLGLRLIYFSYDVKMKEKGDIPEGYSVSREKKERFSLILESASTNQTSMYLCAISGLNQPQHFGDGTRLSIL.

Only one count was recorded for this clone. This chain connects TRBV2 to TRBJ2-1; 12 positions agree with TRBD1. V lost 6 bases and J lost 15; bases outside the gene matches: 9. Germline CDR1 is SNHLY and CDR2 is FYNNEI. The CDR3 sequence is 13 residues long. Written as DNA, the CDR3 is TGTGCCAGCAGGCGGGACAGGGGGCTCGAATGGTTCTTC. It specifies CASRRDRGLEWFF. Full variable domain (outside the CDR3, taken from reference TRBV2 and TRBJ2-1): EPEVTQTPSHQVTQMGQEVILRCVPISNHLYFYWYRQILGQKVEFLVSFYNNEISEKSEIFDDQFSVERPDGSNFTLKIRSTKLEDSAMYFCASRRDRGLEWFFGPGTRLTVL.

J is TRBJ1-2 and V is TRBV7-8; 9 bases are shared with TRBD1. CDR3 length equals 13 residues. After removal of 5 bases from V and 6 bases from J, the junction contained 4 bases not matched to a gene. Germline values: CDR1 SGHVS, CDR2 FQNEAQ. The CDR3 here is CASSARTGDGYTF. The CDR3 nucleotides are TGTGCCAGCAGCGCCCGGACAGGGGATGGCTACACCTTC.

The rearrangement uses TRBV19 and TRBJ2-3; tentative D call: TRBD2 (6 bases). In germline, CDR1 is LNHDA, CDR2 SQIVND (reference sequence). Trimming stripped 7 bases from V and 0 bases from J, with 14 bases between. This CDR3 is 15 amino acids long. CDR3 bases: TGTGCCAGTACCCAGGCGGGGAGGAGCACAGATACGCAGTATTTT. The encoded protein is CASTQAGRSTDTQYF.

The chain employs TRBV27 and TRBJ1-1; weak D call: TRBD1 (6 bases). The CDR3 is 13 amino acids. The V gene's germline CDR1 is MNHEY and CDR2 SMNVEV (reference sequence). The V end lost 4 bases, the J end lost 1 base, and 7 bases lay between the germline ends. The chain's CDR3 is CASSSRGNTEAFF. In nucleotides, the CDR3 is TGTGCCAGCAGTTCCAGGGGGAACACTGAAGCTTTCTTT.

The chain recombines TRBV4-3 with TRBJ1-4; weak D call: TRBD1 (5 bases). Looked up from germline, CDR1 is LGHNA and CDR2 is YSLEER. V shed 4 bases and J shed 7 bases, with 13 bases lying between them. The CDR3 loop spans 14 amino acids. The CDR3 DNA reads TGCGCCAGCAGCCGCCAGGGCGGCGGTGAAAAACTGTTTTTT. It encodes CASSRQGGGEKLFF.

The chain's CDR3 is CASSKGTDYGYTF. CDR3 DNA: TGTGCCAGTAGTAAGGGGACAGACTATGGCTACACCTTC. This rearrangement joins TRBV19 to TRBJ1-2; the match to TRBD1 covers 7 bases. J was trimmed by 3 bases and V by 4 bases; bases with no gene match: 2. Germline assignment: CDR1 LNHDA and CDR2 SQIVND (reference sequence). This CDR3 is 13 amino acids long.